This T cell receptor (beta chain) appears in the sequencing data of a study of T cells in localized non-small cell lung cancer. TCRdb's table, derived via immunoSEQ multiplex PCR, lists solely in-frame clones and lacks some. The sample includes about 45,000 clones, 81% of them seen just once. The germline CDR1 and CDR2 sequences are SGHNT and YYREEE (reference sequence). The CDR3 extends over 16 amino acids. With V trimmed by 4 bases and J by 4 bases, 11 bases remained unmatched. The source is a man aged 35 to 69 with stage III lung adenocarcinoma. Specimen: peripheral blood mononuclear cells, collected before any cancer treatment. V and J are TRBV5-4 and TRBJ2-3; 8 nucleotides agree with TRBD2. DNA for the CDR3: TGTGCCAGCAGCCCCTACGGGGGGGCGGGCGCAGATACGCAGTATTTT. This gives the protein CASSPYGGAGADTQYF.